Below are 8 T cell receptor beta chains sequenced from a single sample in a study of T cell repertoires in cytomegalovirus infection (dated by TCRdb to between 2018 and 2021). Antigens for these TCRs are unknown. What this sample's treatment or condition label stands for: in vitro stimulation with specific CMV peptide epitopes to enrich CMV-specific T cells. Sequencing instrument: Illumina HiSeq 1500. The public reads were run again by TCRdb, first through fastp at Q25 and then through MiXCR, and only productive beta chains were kept. Each entry is one CDR3 protein sequence, shown with its most common DNA and genes. For this sample there are 550,000 to 850,000 distinct CDR3 sequences; 33% appear just once. Approximately 18% of the sample is taken by the ten largest. Sequencing was performed on cultured PBMCs, taken from culture after CMV antigen stimulation. The receptors were gathered from a human donor in good health (CMV status not recorded). Some clones in this sample may be carry-over from other donors' samples.

The rearrangement uses TRBV6-6 and TRBJ2-1, with 10 positions matching TRBD2. The V and J ends lost 7 bases and 3 bases, in that order; junction bases with no gene match: 6. Germline V gives CDR1 MNHNY, CDR2 SVGAGI (reference sequence). This CDR3 has 15 amino acids. This CDR3 reads CASTSSGGGYNEQFF. The CDR3 DNA reads as TGTGCCAGCACCTCCAGCGGGGGGGGCTACAATGAGCAGTTCTTC.

This clonotype was found a few times. The chain uses TRBV4-1 and TRBJ1-1, with 7 nucleotides matching TRBD1. CDR3 length: 15 residues. The trim removed 5 bases at V and 1 base at J, leaving 7 bases unmatched. Germline V gene data show CDR1 as MGHRA and CDR2 as YSYEKL. CDR3 nucleotides: TGCGCCAGCAGCACCGCCGGGACAGCGAACACTGAAGCTTTCTTT. It translates to CASSTAGTANTEAFF.

The chain joins TRBV27 to TRBJ2-3, with 13 bases that match TRBD2. Germline V gene sequence: CDR1 MNHEY, CDR2 SMNVEV (reference sequence). The CDR3 contains 17 residues. The J segment lost 4 bases and the V segment lost 2 bases, leaving 6 bases of the junction unmatched. The CDR3 reads CASSLRPLAGGADTQYF. In nucleotides, the CDR3 is TGTGCCAGCAGTTTACGCCCACTAGCGGGGGGGGCAGATACGCAGTATTTT.

This clonotype was picked up a small number of times. This chain uses TRBV4-2 with TRBJ1-2; TRBD1 is a possible D gene (6 bases). This CDR3 comprises 14 residues. Between the trimmed V and J ends, which lost 3 bases and 7 bases, there was a span of 15 bases. Germline CDR1 and CDR2: LGHNA and YNFKEQ. The CDR3 here is CASSQIGGARGYTF. DNA for the CDR3: TGTGCCAGCAGCCAGATCGGGGGCGCGCGTGGCTACACCTTC.

V is TRBV5-4 and J is TRBJ2-3; TRBD2 matches at 7 bases. The CDR3 runs to 17 residues. The germline V gene encodes CDR1 SGHNT and CDR2 YYREEE (reference sequence). After removal of 2 bases from V and 5 bases from J, the junction contained 14 bases not matched to a gene. In DNA, the CDR3 is TGTGCCAGCAGCTTAAGGGTCCGCAGACCTAGCGGAGATACGCAGTATTTT. Translation: CASSLRVRRPSGDTQYF.

This clonotype was detected many times. The rearrangement links TRBV19 to TRBJ2-7; D might be TRBD2 (5 bases). This CDR3 contains 17 residues. Germline V CDR1 and CDR2: LNHDA, SQIVND (reference sequence). The ends were cut back, 4 bases at V and 2 bases at J, with 21 bases in the middle. CDR3 sequence: CASSTRGFANNPYEQYF. As DNA, the CDR3 is TGTGCCAGTAGTACCCGAGGGTTTGCCAACAACCCCTACGAGCAGTACTTC.

In this sample, this clonotype turned up a few times. In DNA form, the CDR3 reads TGTGCCACCCCCCGGGAAGATCCTAGCGTCAAAGGATACAATGAGCAGTTCTTC. It encodes CATPREDPSVKGYNEQFF. The chain has TRBV6-2 or TRBV6-3 and TRBJ2-1; D might be TRBD2 (6 bases). The CDR3 has 18 amino acids. Germline V gene lookup returns CDR1 MNHEY and CDR2 SVGEGT. Between the trimmed V and J ends, which lost 10 bases and 4 bases, there was a span of 29 bases.

This clonotype was observed a handful of times. The chain employs TRBV7-9 and TRBJ1-6; the D is unclear. V lost 0 bases, J lost 9 bases, and 6 bases lay in between. Germline CDR1 reads SEHNR; CDR2 reads FQNEAQ (reference sequence). The CDR3 sequence is 13 residues long. CDR3 sequence: CASSLADRSPLHF. The CDR3 region has the DNA TGTGCCAGCAGCTTAGCGGATCGTTCACCCCTCCACTTT. The complete variable domain, with remaining parts taken from reference TRBV7-9 and TRBJ1-6, reads DTGVSQNPRHKITKRGQNVTFRCDPISEHNRLYWYRQTLGQGPEFLTYFQNEAQLEKSRLLSDRFSAERPKGSFSTLEIQRTEQGDSAMYLCASSLADRSPLHFGNGTRLTVT.